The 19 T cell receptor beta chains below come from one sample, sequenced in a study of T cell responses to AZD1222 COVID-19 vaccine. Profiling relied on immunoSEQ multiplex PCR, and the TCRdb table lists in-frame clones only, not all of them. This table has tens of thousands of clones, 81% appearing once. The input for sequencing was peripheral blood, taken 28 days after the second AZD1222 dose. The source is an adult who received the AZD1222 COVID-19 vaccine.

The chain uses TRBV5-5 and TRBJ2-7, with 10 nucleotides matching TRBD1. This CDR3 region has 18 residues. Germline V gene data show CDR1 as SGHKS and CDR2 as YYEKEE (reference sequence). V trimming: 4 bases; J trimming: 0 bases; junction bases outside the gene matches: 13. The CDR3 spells CASSEDRGGQQSSYEQYF. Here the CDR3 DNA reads TGTGCCAGCAGCGAGGACAGGGGGGGACAGCAGAGCTCCTACGAGCAGTACTTC.

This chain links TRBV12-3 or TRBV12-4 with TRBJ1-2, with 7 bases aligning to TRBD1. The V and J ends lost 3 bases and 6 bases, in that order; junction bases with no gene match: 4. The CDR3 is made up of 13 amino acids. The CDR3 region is CASSLGTEDGYTF. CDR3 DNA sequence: TGTGCCAGCAGTTTGGGGACAGAAGATGGCTACACCTTC.

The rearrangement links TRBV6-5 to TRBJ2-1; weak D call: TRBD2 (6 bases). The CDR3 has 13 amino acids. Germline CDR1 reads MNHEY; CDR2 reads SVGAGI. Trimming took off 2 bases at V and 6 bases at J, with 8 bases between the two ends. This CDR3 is CASSYTSSNEQFF. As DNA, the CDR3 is TGTGCCAGCAGTTACACTAGCAGCAATGAGCAGTTCTTC.

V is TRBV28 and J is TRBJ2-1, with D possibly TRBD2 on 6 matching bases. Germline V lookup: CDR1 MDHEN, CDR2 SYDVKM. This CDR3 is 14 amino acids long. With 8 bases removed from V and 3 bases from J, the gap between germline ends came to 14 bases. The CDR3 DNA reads TGTGCCAGCGGTCGGGAGAGGGGCTACAATGAGCAGTTCTTC. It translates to CASGRERGYNEQFF.

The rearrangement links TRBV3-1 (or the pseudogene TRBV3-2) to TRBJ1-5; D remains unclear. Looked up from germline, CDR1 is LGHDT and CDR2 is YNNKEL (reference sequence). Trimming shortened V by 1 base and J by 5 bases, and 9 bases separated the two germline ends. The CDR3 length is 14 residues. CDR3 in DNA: TGTGCCAGCAGCCAAGGTTCCGGGGATCAGCCCCAGCATTTT. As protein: CASSQGSGDQPQHF.

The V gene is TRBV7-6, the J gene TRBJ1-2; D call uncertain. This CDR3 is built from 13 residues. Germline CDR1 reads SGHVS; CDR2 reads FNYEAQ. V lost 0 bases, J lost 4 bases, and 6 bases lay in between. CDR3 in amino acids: CASSLAEGYGYTF. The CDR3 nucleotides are TGTGCCAGCAGCTTAGCAGAGGGCTATGGCTACACCTTC.

The CDR3 protein is CASSQSAATNYGYTF. The CDR3 nucleotides read TGCGCCAGCAGCCAATCAGCAGCCACTAACTATGGCTACACCTTC. The rearrangement links TRBV4-3 to TRBJ1-2; D is unclear. V was cut by 2 bases and J by 0 bases, with 10 bases left in between. The CDR3 sequence is 15 residues long. Germline V gene lookup returns CDR1 LGHNA and CDR2 YSLEER.

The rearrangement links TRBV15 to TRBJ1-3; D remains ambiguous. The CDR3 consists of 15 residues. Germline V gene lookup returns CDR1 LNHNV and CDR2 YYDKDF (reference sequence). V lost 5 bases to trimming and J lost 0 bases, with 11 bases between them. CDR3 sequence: CATSREESSGNTIYF. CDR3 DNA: TGTGCCACCAGCCGGGAAGAGAGCTCTGGAAACACCATATATTTT.

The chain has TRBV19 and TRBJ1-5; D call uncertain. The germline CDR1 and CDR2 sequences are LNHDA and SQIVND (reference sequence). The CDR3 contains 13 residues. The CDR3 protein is CATNGPDWQPQHF. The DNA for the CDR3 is TGTGCAACCAACGGGCCAGATTGGCAGCCCCAGCATTTT.

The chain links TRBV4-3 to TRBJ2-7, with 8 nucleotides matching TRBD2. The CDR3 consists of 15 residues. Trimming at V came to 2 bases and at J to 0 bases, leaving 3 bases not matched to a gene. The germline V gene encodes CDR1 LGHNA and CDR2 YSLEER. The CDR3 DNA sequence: TGCGCCAGCAGCCAATTCAGCGGGGGCTCCTACGAGCAGTACTTC. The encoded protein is CASSQFSGGSYEQYF.

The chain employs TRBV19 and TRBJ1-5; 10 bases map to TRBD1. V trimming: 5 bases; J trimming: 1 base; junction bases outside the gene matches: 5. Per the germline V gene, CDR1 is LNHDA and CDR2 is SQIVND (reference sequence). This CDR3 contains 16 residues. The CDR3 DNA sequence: TGTGCCAGTAGTGGGGACAGGGGCGGAAGCAATCAGCCCCAGCATTTT. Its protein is CASSGDRGGSNQPQHF.

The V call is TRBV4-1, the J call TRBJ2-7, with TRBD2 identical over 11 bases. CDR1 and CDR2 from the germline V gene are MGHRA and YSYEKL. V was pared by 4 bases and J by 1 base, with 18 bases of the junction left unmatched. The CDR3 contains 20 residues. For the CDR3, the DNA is TGCGCCAGCAGCCTATTAGAGACTCCGGGACTAGCGGTCCTTTCCTACGAGCAGTACTTC. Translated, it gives CASSLLETPGLAVLSYEQYF.

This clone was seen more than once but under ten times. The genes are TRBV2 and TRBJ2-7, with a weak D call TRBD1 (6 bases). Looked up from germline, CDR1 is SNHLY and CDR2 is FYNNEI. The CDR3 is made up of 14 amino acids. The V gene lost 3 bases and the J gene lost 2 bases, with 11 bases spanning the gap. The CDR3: CASSDWTETYEQYF. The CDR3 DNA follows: TGTGCCAGCAGTGATTGGACAGAGACCTACGAGCAGTACTTC.

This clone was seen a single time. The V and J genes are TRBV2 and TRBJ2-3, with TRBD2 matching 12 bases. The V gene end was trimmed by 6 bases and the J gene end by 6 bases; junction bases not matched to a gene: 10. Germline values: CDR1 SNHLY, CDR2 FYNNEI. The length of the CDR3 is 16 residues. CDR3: CASSDRTSGIGDTQYF. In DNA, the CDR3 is TGTGCCAGCAGCGATCGGACTAGCGGGATAGGGGATACGCAGTATTTT.

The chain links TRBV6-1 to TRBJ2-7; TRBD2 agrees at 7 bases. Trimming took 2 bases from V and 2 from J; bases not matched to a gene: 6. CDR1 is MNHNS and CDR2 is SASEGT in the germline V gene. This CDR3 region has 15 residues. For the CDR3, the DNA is TGTGCCAGCAGTGAAATGTGGGAGGGCCCCTACGAGCAGTACTTC. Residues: CASSEMWEGPYEQYF.

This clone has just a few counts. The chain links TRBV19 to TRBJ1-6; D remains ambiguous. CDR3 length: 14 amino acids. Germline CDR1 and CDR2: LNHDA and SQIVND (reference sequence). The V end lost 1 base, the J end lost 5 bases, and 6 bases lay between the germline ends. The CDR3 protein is CASSIAGDNSPLHF. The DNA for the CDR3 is TGTGCCAGTAGTATAGCCGGGGATAATTCACCCCTCCACTTT.

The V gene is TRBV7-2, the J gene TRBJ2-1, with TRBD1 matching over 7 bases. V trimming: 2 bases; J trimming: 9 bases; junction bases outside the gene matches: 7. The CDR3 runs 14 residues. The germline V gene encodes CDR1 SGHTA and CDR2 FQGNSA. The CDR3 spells CASSLRQQGLEQFF. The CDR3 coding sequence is TGTGCCAGCAGCTTAAGGCAACAGGGGCTTGAGCAGTTCTTC.

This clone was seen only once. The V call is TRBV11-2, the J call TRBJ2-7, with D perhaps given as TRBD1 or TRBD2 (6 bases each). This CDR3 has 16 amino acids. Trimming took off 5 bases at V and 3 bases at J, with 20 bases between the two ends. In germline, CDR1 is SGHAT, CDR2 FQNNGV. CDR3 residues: CASSDQQGLSIYEQYF. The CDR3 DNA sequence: TGTGCCAGCAGCGATCAACAGGGACTCTCTATCTACGAGCAGTACTTC.

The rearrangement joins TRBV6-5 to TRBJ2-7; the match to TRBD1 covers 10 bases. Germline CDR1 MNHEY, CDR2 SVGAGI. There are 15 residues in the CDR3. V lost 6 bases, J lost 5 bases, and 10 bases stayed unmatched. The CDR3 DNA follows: TGTGCCAGCAGCCTAACCGGGACAGGGGTTCACGAGCAGTACTTC. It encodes CASSLTGTGVHEQYF.